Many counts were recorded for the clone carrying this T cell receptor beta chain. What it recognizes is unknown. The record originates from a study of T cells in Graves' hyperthyroidism and ophthalmopathy. Study-level points and caveats: The model made its ophthalmopathy prediction, and onset followed a median around six months later.

The J segment lost 5 bases and the V segment lost 8 bases, leaving 18 bases of the junction unmatched. The CDR3 is 17 amino acids. The germline CDR1 and CDR2 sequences are SGHVS and FQNEAQ. Graves' hyperthyroidism is called stable when ophthalmopathy does not progress within 18 months. Amplified TCR beta CDR3 regions derived from RNA transcripts. HTBI primers drove first-round RT-PCR of the TCR CDR3. MiXCR was run by TCRdb on the multiplex PCR reads, yielding one entry per CDR3 protein. The data contain about 580,000 distinct CDR3 sequences, more than 45% of them seen just once; the ten biggest clones take up approximately 8.4%.

The sequencing sample was made of peripheral blood or thyroid tissue (not recorded which). The clonotype comes from a young woman with Graves' hyperthyroidism. The chain has TRBV7-8 and TRBJ2-7; 10 nucleotides line up with TRBD2. The CDR3 nucleotides are TGTGCCAGCGCACGACCCCAGGCTAGCGGGAGCACCCACGAGCAGTACTTC. Translating gives CASARPQASGSTHEQYF. Combining the CDR3 with reference TRBV7-8 and TRBJ2-7 gives the whole variable domain GAGVSQSPRYKVAKRGQDVALRCDPISGHVSLFWYQQALGQGPEFLTYFQNEAQLDKSGLPSDRFFAERPEGSVSTLKIQRTQQEDSAVYLCASARPQASGSTHEQYFGPGTRLTVT.